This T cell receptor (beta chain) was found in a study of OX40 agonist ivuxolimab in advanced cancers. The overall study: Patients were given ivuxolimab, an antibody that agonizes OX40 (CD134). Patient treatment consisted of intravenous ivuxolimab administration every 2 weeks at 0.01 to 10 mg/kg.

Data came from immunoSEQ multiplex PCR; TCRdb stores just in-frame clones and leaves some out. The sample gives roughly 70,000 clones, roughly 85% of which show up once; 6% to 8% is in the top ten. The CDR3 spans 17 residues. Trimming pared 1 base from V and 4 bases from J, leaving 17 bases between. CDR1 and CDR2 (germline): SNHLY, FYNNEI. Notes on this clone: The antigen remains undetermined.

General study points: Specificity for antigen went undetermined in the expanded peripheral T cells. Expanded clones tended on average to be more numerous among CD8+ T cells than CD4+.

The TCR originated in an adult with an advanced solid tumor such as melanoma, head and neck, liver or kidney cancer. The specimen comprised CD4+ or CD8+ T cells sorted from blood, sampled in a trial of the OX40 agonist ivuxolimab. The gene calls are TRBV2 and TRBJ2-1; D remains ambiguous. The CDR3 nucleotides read TGTGCCAGCAGTGAAGACTGGCTCGAGCCGAAATACAATGAGCAGTTCTTC. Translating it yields CASSEDWLEPKYNEQFF.